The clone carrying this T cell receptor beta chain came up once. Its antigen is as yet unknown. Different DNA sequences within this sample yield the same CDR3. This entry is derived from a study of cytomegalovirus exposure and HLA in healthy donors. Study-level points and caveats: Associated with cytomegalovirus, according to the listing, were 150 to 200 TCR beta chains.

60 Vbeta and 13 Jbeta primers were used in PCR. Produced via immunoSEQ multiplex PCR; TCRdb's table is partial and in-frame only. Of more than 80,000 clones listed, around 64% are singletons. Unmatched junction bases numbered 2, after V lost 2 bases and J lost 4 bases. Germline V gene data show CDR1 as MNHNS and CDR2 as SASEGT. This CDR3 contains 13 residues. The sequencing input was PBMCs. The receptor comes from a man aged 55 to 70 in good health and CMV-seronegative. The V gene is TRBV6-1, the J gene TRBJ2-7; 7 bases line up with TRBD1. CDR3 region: CASSELRGYEQYF. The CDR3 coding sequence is TGTGCCAGCAGTGAACTCAGGGGGTACGAGCAGTACTTC.